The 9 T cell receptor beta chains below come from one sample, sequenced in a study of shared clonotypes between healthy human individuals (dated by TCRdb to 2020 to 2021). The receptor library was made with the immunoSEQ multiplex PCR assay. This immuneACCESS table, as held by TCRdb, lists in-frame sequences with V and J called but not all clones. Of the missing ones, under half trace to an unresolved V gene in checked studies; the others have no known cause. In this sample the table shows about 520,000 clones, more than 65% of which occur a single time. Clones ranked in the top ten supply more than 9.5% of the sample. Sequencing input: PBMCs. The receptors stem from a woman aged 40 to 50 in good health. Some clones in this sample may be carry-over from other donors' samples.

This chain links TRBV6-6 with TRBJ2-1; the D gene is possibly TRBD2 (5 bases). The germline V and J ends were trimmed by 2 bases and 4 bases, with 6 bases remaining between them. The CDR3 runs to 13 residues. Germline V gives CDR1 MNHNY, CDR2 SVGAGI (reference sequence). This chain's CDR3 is CASSYGGYNEQFF. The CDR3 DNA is TGTGCCAGCAGTTACGGAGGTTACAATGAGCAGTTCTTC.

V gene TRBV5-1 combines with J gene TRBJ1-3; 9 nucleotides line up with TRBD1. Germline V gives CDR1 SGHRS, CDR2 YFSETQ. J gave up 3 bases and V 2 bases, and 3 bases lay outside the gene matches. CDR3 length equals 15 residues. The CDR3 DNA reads TGCGCCAGCAGCTTTGACAGGGGGGTTGGAAACACCATATATTTT. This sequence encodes CASSFDRGVGNTIYF.

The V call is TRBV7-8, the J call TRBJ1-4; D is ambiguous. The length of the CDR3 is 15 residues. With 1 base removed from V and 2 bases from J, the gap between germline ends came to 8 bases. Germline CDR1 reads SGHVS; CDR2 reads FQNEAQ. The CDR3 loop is CASSLVLGTNEKLFF. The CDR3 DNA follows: TGTGCCAGCAGCTTAGTTCTGGGGACTAATGAAAAACTGTTTTTT.

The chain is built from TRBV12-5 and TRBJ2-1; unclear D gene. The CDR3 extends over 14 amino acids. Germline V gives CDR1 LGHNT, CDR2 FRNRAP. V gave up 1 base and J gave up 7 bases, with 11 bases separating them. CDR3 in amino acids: CASGLGGVVNEQFF. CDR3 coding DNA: TGTGCTAGTGGTTTGGGCGGAGTCGTAAATGAGCAGTTCTTC.

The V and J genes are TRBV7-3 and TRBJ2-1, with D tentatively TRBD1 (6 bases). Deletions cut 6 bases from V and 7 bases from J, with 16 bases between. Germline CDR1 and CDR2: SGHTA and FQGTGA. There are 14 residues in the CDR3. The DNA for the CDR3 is TGTGCCAGCAGTTCGACAGGTAGTGCAAATGAGCAGTTCTTC. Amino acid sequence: CASSSTGSANEQFF. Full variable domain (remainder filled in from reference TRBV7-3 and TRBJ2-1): GAGVSQTPSNKVTEKGKYVELRCDPISGHTALYWYRQSLGQGPEFLIYFQGTGAADDSGLPNDRFFAVRPEGSVSTLKIQRTERGDSAVYLCASSSTGSANEQFFGPGTRLTVL.

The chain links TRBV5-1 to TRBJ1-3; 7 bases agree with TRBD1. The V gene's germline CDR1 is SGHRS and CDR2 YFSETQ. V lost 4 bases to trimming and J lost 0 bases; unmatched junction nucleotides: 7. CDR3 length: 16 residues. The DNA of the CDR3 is TGCGCCAGCAGCACGGGGACAGCCAACTCTGGAAACACCATATATTTT. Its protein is CASSTGTANSGNTIYF. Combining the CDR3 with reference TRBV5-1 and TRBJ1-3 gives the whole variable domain KAGVTQTPRYLIKTRGQQVTLSCSPISGHRSVSWYQQTPGQGLQFLFEYFSETQRNKGNFPGRFSGRQFSNSRSEMNVSTLELGDSALYLCASSTGTANSGNTIYFGEGSWLTVV.

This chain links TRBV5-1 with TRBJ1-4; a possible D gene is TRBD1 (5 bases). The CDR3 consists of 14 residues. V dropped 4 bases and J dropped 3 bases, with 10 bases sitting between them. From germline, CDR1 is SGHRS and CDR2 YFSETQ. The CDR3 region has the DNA TGCGCCAGCAGCCCGACAGCATCTAATGAAAAACTGTTTTTT. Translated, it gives CASSPTASNEKLFF.

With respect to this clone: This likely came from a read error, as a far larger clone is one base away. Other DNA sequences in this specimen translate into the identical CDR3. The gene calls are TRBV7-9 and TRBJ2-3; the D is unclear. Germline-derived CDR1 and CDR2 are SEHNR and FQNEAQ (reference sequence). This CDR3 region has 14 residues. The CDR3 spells CASRLSTGTDTQYF. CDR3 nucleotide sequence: TGCGCCAGCAGGCTATCCACAGGCACAGATACGCAGTATTTT.

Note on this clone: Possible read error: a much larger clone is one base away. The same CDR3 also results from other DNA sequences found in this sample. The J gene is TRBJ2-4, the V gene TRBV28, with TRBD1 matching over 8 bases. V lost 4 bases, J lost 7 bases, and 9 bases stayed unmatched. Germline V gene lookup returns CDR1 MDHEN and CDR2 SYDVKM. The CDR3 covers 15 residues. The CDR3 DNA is TGTGCCAGCAGTTCCTCGGGGACAGGAGAGAACATTCAGTACTTC. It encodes CASSSSGTGENIQYF.